The following is a T cell receptor beta chain sequence with its context. The antigen this receptor binds is unknown. No per-base quality is available; no much larger clone lies one base away. Blood RNA was extracted from unsorted whole blood with TRIzol reagent; germline DNA came from the DNeasy Blood & Tissue kit. Patients had chronic HBV infection and were treatment-naive at sampling. Before surgery, roughly 4.2 milliliters of peripheral blood were drawn into K2EDTA tubes. This sample is part of a study of tumor-infiltrating lymphocytes in primary liver carcinoma listed by TCRdb under 2017. Describing the broader study: Surgical resection was performed in China between 2015 and early 2016 on four or five patients with histopathologically diagnosed primary liver carcinoma. High reproducibility was observed for the technical replicate repertoires, with mean shared-clone rates approximately 0.9 and correlation coefficients above 0.95. Of the five patients, three men and two women aged 30 to 69 years, four had hepatocellular carcinoma and one had combined HCC and intrahepatic cholangiocarcinoma. Each sample produced roughly 3.65 to 8 million productive TCRbeta reads, and read depth showed no significant difference between tissue types. The five patients had tumors staged T1-T3 N0M0, with maximum diameters ranging from about 4 to 11 cm. TCRbeta repertoire sequencing, expression microarrays and whole-exome sequencing were combined in the study across five regions of each liver tumor, with adjacent normal tissue and blood also included. A total of approximately 35 specimens from 5 patients, comprising about 25 tumor regions, 5 adjacent noncancerous liver tissues and 5 peripheral blood samples, were covered by TCRbeta repertoire sequencing. Results the study describes overall, beyond this receptor: Only a few patients were included in the study, and the authors note that the findings should be validated in a larger study. Repertoire overlap was found to be higher between tumor regions (mean approximately 35%) than between tumor-adjacent (roughly 17%) or tumor-blood (14%) pairs, consistent with antigen-driven expansion. Since the samples were bulk and unsorted, there was no way to compare CD4+ and CD8+ T cell repertoires. The top 250 clones made up a significantly larger repertoire fraction in tumors than in blood (p = 0.039). Only the TCR beta chain was sequenced, so true repertoire diversity is likely underestimated because unpaired alpha chains were not captured.

Starting from 500 to 650 ng total RNA, TCRbeta-specific cDNA was produced by reverse transcription with a constant-region primer and ProtoScript II reverse transcriptase. The TCRbeta libraries were prepared through three rounds of nested multiplex PCR following a slightly modified ARM-PCR procedure. The first two PCR rounds used multiplex TRBV1-TRBV30 forward primers with a Cbeta reverse primer, each for approximately 10 cycles. Sample barcodes and Illumina adapters were attached in a final 25-cycle PCR using Deep VentR polymerase. Before sequencing, amplicons between 200 and 500 bp were purified from gel using a QIAquick gel extraction kit. An Illumina HiSeq 2500 was used to sequence the TCRbeta amplicons with 250-bp paired-end reads. Per the authors' processing: Trimmomatic v0.33 was used to quality-trim the reads, and FLASH v1.2.11 was used to merge paired reads so that full CDR3 sequences could be recovered. V, D and J germline segments were assigned to the rearranged TCRbeta sequences using MiGEC v1.2.1b. VDJtools v1.0.0 computed clonotype statistics and Shannon-Wiener diversity indices. Except for diversity analysis, only each sample's 250 most abundant clonotypes were used in subsequent analyses to reduce sampling bias. The raw public reads went through TCRdb reprocessing: fastp at Q25, MiXCR clone calling, in-frame beta chains kept. Records with the same CDR3 protein are collapsed into one entry carrying the most frequent genes and DNA. None of the V and J calls come from the authors' own analysis; TCRdb made them. Recorded for this sample are about 180,000 distinct CDR3 sequences; less than 65% of them occurred a single time. Jointly, the top ten make up about 70% of the sample.

The CDR3 covers 13 residues, taking in both the cysteine and the phenylalanine. The only DNA kept is the CDR3, 39 bases in frame from the first base. The junction carries 10 bases between V and J, which are trimmed by 3 bases and 4 bases respectively. Reading the germline V gene gives CDR1 SGHRS and CDR2 YFSETQ. The chain is made from TRBV5-1 and TRBJ1-1; no D gene is confidently identified. The TCR was taken from a man aged 35 to 55 with primary liver carcinoma and hepatitis B virus infection. Sequencing input: peripheral blood. The encoded CDR3 is CASSSGIGTEAFF. The nucleotide sequence is given as TGCGCCAGCAGCTCCGGGATAGGCACTGAAGCTTTCTTT.